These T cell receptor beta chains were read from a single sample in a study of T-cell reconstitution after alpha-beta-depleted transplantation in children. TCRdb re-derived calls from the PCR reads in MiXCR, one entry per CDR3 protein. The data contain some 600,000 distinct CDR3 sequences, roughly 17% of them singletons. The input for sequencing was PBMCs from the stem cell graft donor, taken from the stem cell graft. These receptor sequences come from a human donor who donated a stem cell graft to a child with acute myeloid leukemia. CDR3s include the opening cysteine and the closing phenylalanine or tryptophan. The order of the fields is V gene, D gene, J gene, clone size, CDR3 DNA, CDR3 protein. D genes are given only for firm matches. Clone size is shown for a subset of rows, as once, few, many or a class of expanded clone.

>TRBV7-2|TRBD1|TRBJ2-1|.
TGTGCCAGCAGCTCCGGACAGGGGTGGCATGAGCAGTTCTTC
CASSSGQGWHEQFF
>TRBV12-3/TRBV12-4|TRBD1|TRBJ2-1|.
TGTGCCAGCAGTTACCCCACGACAGGGGGGTCCTACAATGAGCAGTTCTTC
CASSYPTTGGSYNEQFF
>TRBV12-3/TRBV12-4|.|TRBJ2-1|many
TGTGCCAGCAGTCCAGACCACAAGGATGAGCAGTTCTTC
CASSPDHKDEQFF
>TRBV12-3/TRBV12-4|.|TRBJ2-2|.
TGTGCCAGCAGTTTCCAATCCCAGGCCGGGGAGCTGTTTTTT
CASSFQSQAGELFF
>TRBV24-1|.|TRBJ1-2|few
TGTGCCACCAGTGACTCTCCTCCGGGACGGAATGGCTACACCTTC
CATSDSPPGRNGYTF
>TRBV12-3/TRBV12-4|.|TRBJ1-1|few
TGTGCCAGCAGTTTAGGGGGACCCATGGAAGCTTTCTTT
CASSLGGPMEAFF
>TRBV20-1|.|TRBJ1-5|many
TGCAGTGCTAGAGCGGGTTCCGGGCAGCCTAATAATCAGCCCCAGCATTTT
CSARAGSGQPNNQPQHF
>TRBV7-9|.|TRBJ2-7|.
TGTGCCAGCAGCTTAGGTGGTTTGGCCGACGAGCAGTACTTC
CASSLGGLADEQYF
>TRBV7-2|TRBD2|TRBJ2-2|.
TGTGCCAGCAGCTTAGTACAAATAGGACTAGTCACCGGGGAGCTGTTTTTT
CASSLVQIGLVTGELFF
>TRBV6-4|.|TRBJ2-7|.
TGTGCCAGCAGTCGGACAGAGGACATGGTCTCCTACGAGCAGTACTTC
CASSRTEDMVSYEQYF
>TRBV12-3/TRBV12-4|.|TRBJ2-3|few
TGTGCCAGCACCCGTGGGGGGGCCACAGATACGCAGTATTTT
CASTRGGATDTQYF
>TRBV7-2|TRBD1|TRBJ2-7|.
TGTGCCAGCAGCTTTAGGACGGGACAGAGCTCCTACGAGCAGTACTTC
CASSFRTGQSSYEQYF
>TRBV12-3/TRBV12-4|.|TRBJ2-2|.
TGTGCCAGCAGCCATCCTCGACACAAGAACACCGGGGAGCTGTTTTTT
CASSHPRHKNTGELFF
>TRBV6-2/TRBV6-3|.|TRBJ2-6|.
TGTGCCAGCAGTTCCGACCCGGGTTCCCCTCTCTTGGGGGCCAACGTCCTGACTTTC
CASSSDPGSPLLGANVLTF
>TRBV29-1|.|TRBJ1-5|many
TGCAGCGTCCAGAGGAGGGCTAATCAGCCCCAGCATTTT
CSVQRRANQPQHF
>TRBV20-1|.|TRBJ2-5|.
TGCAGTGTTGACTCATCGGGGGATCAAGAGACCCAGTACTTC
CSVDSSGDQETQYF
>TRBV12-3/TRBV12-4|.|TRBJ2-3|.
TGTGCCAGCAGCCCTGATTTAGTCCTGCATACGCAGTATTTT
CASSPDLVLHTQYF
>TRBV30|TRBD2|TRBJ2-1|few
TGTGCCTGGAGACCGGGGGGGTATTACAATGAGCAGTTCTTC
CAWRPGGYYNEQFF
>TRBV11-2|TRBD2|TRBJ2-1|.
TGTGCCAGCAGCCCAGCGGGGGGGCATGAGCAGTTCTTC
CASSPAGGHEQFF
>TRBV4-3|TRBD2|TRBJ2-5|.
TGCGCCAGCAGCCAAGGGGGACTAGCAACGGAGACCCAGTACTTC
CASSQGGLATETQYF
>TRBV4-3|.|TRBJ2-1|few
TGCGCCAGCAGCCAAGATAATACGCGCTACAATGAGCAGTTCTTC
CASSQDNTRYNEQFF
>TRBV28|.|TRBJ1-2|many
TGTGCCAGCAGTTTAAAGGCCTATGGCTACACCTTC
CASSLKAYGYTF
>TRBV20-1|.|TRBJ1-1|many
TGCAGTGCTAACATAGACGCAGTCCTAGAACCAAAAACTGAAGCTTTCTTT
CSANIDAVLEPKTEAFF
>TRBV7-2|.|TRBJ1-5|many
TGTGCCAGCAGCTTAGCGCGGCGGGACGGACGCAATCAGCCCCAGCATTTT
CASSLARRDGRNQPQHF
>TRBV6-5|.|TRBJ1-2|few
TGTGCCAGCAGTTACTCCGGGATTCTTGGTCATGGCTACACCTTC
CASSYSGILGHGYTF
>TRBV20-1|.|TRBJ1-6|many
TGCAGTGCTAGAGATCTTGATCTGCCGTGGCCCCTCCACTTT
CSARDLDLPWPLHF
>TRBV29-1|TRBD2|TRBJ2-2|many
TGCAGCGTTGTCGGGGAGGGCAGTCCGTACACCGGGGAGCTGTTTTTT
CSVVGEGSPYTGELFF
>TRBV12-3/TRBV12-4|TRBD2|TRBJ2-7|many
TGTGCCAGCAGTTTCCGCGGGGGTGACTACGAGCAGTACTTC
CASSFRGGDYEQYF
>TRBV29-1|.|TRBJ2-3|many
TGCAGCGCCCTAGTACAGGGCACAGATACGCAGTATTTT
CSALVQGTDTQYF
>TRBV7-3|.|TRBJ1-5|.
TGTGCCAGCAGTATCCCAGGGCCTTATAGCAATCAGCCCCAGCATTTT
CASSIPGPYSNQPQHF
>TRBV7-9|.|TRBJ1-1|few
TGTGCCAGCGGCCGAACAGCGAACACTGAAGCTTTCTTT
CASGRTANTEAFF
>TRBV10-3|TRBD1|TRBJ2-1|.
TGTGCCATCAGTGATCTAAGGGACAGGGTCGATGAGCAGTTCTTC
CAISDLRDRVDEQFF
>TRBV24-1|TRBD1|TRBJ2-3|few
TGTGCCACCAGTGATTCCGGATACAGGGGGCTAGATACGCAGTATTTT
CATSDSGYRGLDTQYF
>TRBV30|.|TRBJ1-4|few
TGTGCCTGGAGTGTAATTGGAGAATTGCTGTTTTTT
CAWSVIGELLFF
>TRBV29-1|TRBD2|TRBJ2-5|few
TGCAGCGTTGAAGTTCGGGGGGGAGAGACCCAGTACTTC
CSVEVRGGETQYF
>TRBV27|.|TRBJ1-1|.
TGTGCCAGCAGTGCATACAGGACGAACACTGAAGCTTTCTTT
CASSAYRTNTEAFF
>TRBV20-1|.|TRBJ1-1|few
TGCAGTGCTCCATTTCCCCCCCTGAACACTGAAGCTTTCTTT
CSAPFPPLNTEAFF
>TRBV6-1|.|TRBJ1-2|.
TGTGCCAGCAGGGCGCAGATCTATGGCTACACCTTC
CASRAQIYGYTF
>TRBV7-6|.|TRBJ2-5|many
TGTGCCAGCAGCTTAGTTCCAGGGCGTGAGGAGACCCAGTACTTC
CASSLVPGREETQYF
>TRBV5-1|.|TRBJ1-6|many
TGCGCCAGCAGCTTGGACCTAAGCTCCTATAATTCACCCCTCCACTTT
CASSLDLSSYNSPLHF
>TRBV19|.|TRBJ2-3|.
TGTGCCAGTACCGGCCAGACAGATACGCAGTATTTT
CASTGQTDTQYF
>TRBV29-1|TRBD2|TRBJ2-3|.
TGCAGCGTTGAGGTAGCGGGGGAGGATACGCAGTATTTT
CSVEVAGEDTQYF
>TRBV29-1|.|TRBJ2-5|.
TGCAGCGTAGACCCGGACAGACAAGAGACCCAGTACTTC
CSVDPDRQETQYF
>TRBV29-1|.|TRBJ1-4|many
TGCAGCGTTTTTGGAGAAAAACTGTTTTTT
CSVFGEKLFF
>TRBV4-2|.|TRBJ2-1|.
TGTGCCAGCAGCCCGACAGGGAGGGTATTCCAGTTCTTC
CASSPTGRVFQFF
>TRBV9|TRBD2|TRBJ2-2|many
TGTGCCAGCAGCCCCACTAGCGGGGCCATGAACACCGGGGAGCTGTTTTTT
CASSPTSGAMNTGELFF
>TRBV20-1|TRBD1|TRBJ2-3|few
TGCAGTGCTTTGGGACAGTTCACAGATACGCAGTATTTT
CSALGQFTDTQYF
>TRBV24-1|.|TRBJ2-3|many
TGTGCCACCAGTGATTTGCAGGGGTTGGAGGATACGCAGTATTTT
CATSDLQGLEDTQYF
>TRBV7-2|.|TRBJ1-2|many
TGTGCCAGCAGACCCCCGTCTTCCGGCGGCTACACCTTC
CASRPPSSGGYTF
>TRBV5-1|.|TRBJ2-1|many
TGTGCCAGCAGCTTGGGGGGGGCGAATGAGCAGTTCTTC
CASSLGGANEQFF
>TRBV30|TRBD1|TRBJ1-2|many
TGTGCCTGGAGTGTACCCCCAGGGGGAAACTATGGCTACACCTTC
CAWSVPPGGNYGYTF
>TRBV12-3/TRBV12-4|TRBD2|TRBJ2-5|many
TGTGCCAGCTGTTTCGGGGGGTATCAAGAGACCCAGTACTTC
CASCFGGYQETQYF
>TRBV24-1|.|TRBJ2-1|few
TGTGCCACCGGGAGAGGGAGTACCTACAATGAGCAGTTCTTC
CATGRGSTYNEQFF